This T cell receptor (beta chain) came from a study of blood T cell repertoires in COVID-19. Study-wide context: In each case, the material was cDNA or gDNA derived from T cells, B-cell-depleted T cells, or PBMCs.

CDR1 and CDR2 from the germline V gene are SEHNR and FQNEAQ (reference sequence). The CDR3 is made up of 16 amino acids. Trimming at V came to 6 bases and at J to 5 bases, leaving 7 bases not matched to a gene. Profiling relied on immunoSEQ multiplex PCR, and the TCRdb table lists in-frame clones only, not all of them. The sample carries 300,000 to 450,000 clones, about nine tenths recorded once. Enrolment of Seattle patients took place during active infection, and they were followed longitudinally. The receptor comes from a woman aged 55 to 70 with COVID-19, enrolled during active disease. The J gene is TRBJ1-6, the V gene TRBV7-9; 10 bases are shared with TRBD1. The sequenced sample was peripheral blood. CDR3 protein: CASRAGTGDNNSPLHF. The CDR3 coding sequence is TGTGCCAGCAGGGCCGGGACAGGGGATAATAATTCACCCCTCCACTTT.